These T cell receptor beta chains were read from a single sample in a study of Ad26.COV2.S vaccination and SARS-CoV-2 variants. Produced via immunoSEQ multiplex PCR; TCRdb's table is partial and in-frame only. This table has 350,000 to 400,000 clones, approximately 91% appearing once. This sample comprised peripheral blood, obtained in a trial of Ad26.COV2.S vaccine versus placebo. All receptors derive from a person between 18 and 60 years old who received the Ad26.COV2.S COVID-19 vaccine or a placebo. Both conserved end residues are part of each CDR3. The order of the fields is V gene, CDR3 protein.

TRBV11-1,CASSMGLPGANVLTF
TRBV29-1,CSVGDTEAFF
TRBV7-8,CASSAGTSYEQFF
TRBV10-1,CASSESGLADNTGELFF
TRBV19,CASSMRAGGNTIYF
TRBV5-1,CASSFDSQETQYF
TRBV24-1,CATSDSSQPQHF
TRBV5-6,CASTPRDGDYEQYF
TRBV7-7,CASSSPGHRGKYEQYF
TRBV6-5,CASRPGQGNEKLFF
TRBV9,CASSVDQSSYNEQFF
TRBV3-1/TRBV3-2,CASSQGKSGGWETQYF
TRBV11-2,CASSSIGGADEQFF
TRBV28,CASSPSLDTSGGYTF
TRBV18,CASSHGGRGVLTDTQYF
TRBV2,CASSRRVSTYEQYF
TRBV6-2/TRBV6-3,CASSVSMGSSVKGTQYF
TRBV6-2/TRBV6-3,CASSYGPSGEQFF
TRBV27,CASRSGGTGELFF
TRBV10-3,CANGVLFNSPLHF
TRBV24-1,CATSAGYTGELFF
TRBV7-9,CASSPQGLGNTIYF
TRBV11-2,CASSLGRILWAGGFNEQFF
TRBV5-1,CASSPFAQGQTTAYEQYF
TRBV11-2,CASSLMPGGLEQYF
TRBV7-9,CASSPIWAEGYNEQFF
TRBV7-2,CASSLYGDGYTF
TRBV4-3,CASSLTGHHWEPQHF
TRBV4-1,CASSQDRGNTGELFF
TRBV4-1,CASSQEEDLYTDTQYF
TRBV6-2/TRBV6-3,CASSSDRGNSPLHF
TRBV20-1,CSASRSEAFF
TRBV3-1/TRBV3-2,CASSWGVSGNTIYF
TRBV5-6,CASRRRGANSPLHF
TRBV3-1/TRBV3-2,CASTLQVSGNTIYF
TRBV18,CASSPDRELYGYTF
TRBV19,CASSIQGLNYEQYF
TRBV5-5,CASSVTGTANTGELFF
TRBV19,CASRAIGTDTQYF
TRBV3-1/TRBV3-2,CASSYSGTSFADTQYF
TRBV9,CASSLAGARSDEQFF
TRBV4-1,CASSQGWGKEADGYTF
TRBV6-5,CASSYRSNTEAFF
TRBV6-5,CASRNRQAPVETQYF
TRBV5-4,CASSLAGQDYGYTF
TRBV7-9,CASSLVPGANGYTF
TRBV5-1,CASSLPTEETQYF
TRBV5-1,CASSPGGAASEAFF
TRBV4-2,CASSQIGTATNEKLFF
TRBV7-6,CASSLGYRGRSNQPQHF
TRBV3-1/TRBV3-2,CASSQAKAGLYF
TRBV11-2,CASSSRQGEYSYNEQFF
TRBV30,CACAGQGEAFF
TRBV5-1,CASSLLNRAINEQFF
TRBV6-2/TRBV6-3,CASSVTGQAYGYTF